A single sample is the source of the 16 T cell receptor beta chains below, sequenced in a study of blood T cells in healthy people across ages. Next came a second PCR, run for about 6 to 11 cycles, which used a sample-barcoded 5' primer along with a J-beta primer mix. One entry per CDR3 protein results from TCRdb running MiXCR on the 5' RACE reads. The sample has approximately 2,000,000 distinct CDR3 sequences; roughly two fifths are singletons. The specimen sequenced was blood. The receptors shown here come from a human donor in good health.

This chain joins TRBV28 and TRBJ2-3, with 7 bases matching TRBD1. V lost 5 bases and J lost 0; bases outside the gene matches: 11. CDR3 size: 17 residues. Germline CDR1 reads MDHEN; CDR2 reads SYDVKM. CDR3 DNA: TGTGCCAGCAGTCCTATCCCGACAGGGTATAGCACAGATACGCAGTATTTT. Its protein is CASSPIPTGYSTDTQYF.

The V and J genes are TRBV9 and TRBJ2-1; 10 positions agree with TRBD1. V dropped 4 bases and J dropped 3; count of bases not matched to a gene: 4. The germline CDR1 and CDR2 sequences are SGDLS and YYNGEE. The CDR3 contains 15 residues. The CDR3 DNA reads TGTGCCAGCAGCTCGACAGGGGGCCACTACAATGAGCAGTTCTTC. It specifies CASSSTGGHYNEQFF. Filled out from reference TRBV9 and TRBJ2-1, the complete variable domain reads DSGVTQTPKHLITATGQRVTLRCSPRSGDLSVYWYQQSLDQGLQFLIQYYNGEERAKGNILERFSAQQFPDLHSELNLSSLELGDSALYFCASSSTGGHYNEQFFGPGTRLTVL.

The CDR3 loop reads CSGDREGGYTF. The CDR3, as DNA: TGCAGCGGTGACAGGGAGGGGGGCTACACCTTC. The rearrangement links TRBV29-1 to TRBJ1-2; 7 bases are shared with TRBD1. J gave up 8 bases and V 7 bases, and 7 bases lay outside the gene matches. Germline CDR1 reads SQVTM; CDR2 reads ANQGSEA. The CDR3 extends over 11 amino acids.

The rearrangement links TRBV7-3 to TRBJ2-3, with D unresolved. The CDR3 consists of 16 residues. The V gene lost 5 bases and the J gene lost 2 bases, with 17 bases spanning the gap. Germline V gene lookup returns CDR1 SGHTA and CDR2 FQGTGA. The DNA for the CDR3 is TGTGCCAGCAGCCCCGGAATTGGAACCTACACAGATACGCAGTATTTT. Protein sequence: CASSPGIGTYTDTQYF.

V and J are TRBV7-2 and TRBJ2-5; D is uncertain. The CDR3 totals 13 residues. CDR1 is SGHTA and CDR2 is FQGNSA in the germline V gene. Trimming pared 3 bases from V and 0 bases from J, leaving 5 bases between. CDR3 in DNA: TGTACCAGCAGCTTCAGTCACCAAGAGACCCAGTACTTC. It translates to CTSSFSHQETQYF.

The V and J genes are TRBV28 and TRBJ2-1; TRBD1 or TRBD2 may be the D gene (5 bases each). Germline V lookup: CDR1 MDHEN, CDR2 SYDVKM. The CDR3 length is 15 residues. V was shortened by 2 bases and J by 2 bases, with 10 bases between the two germline ends. CDR3 in DNA: TGTGCCAGCAGTTTACTGGGGGAACCCTACAATGAGCAGTTCTTC. As protein: CASSLLGEPYNEQFF.

This chain connects TRBV29-1 to TRBJ1-2; 7 bases are a match to TRBD1. This CDR3 is built from 13 residues. V trimming: 7 bases; J trimming: 7 bases; junction bases outside the gene matches: 12. Germline V gene data show CDR1 as SQVTM and CDR2 as ANQGSEA. The CDR3, as DNA: TGCAGCGCCCAACCGTCAGGGGGTCGTGGCTACACCTTC. Translating gives CSAQPSGGRGYTF.

This clonotype was found many times. V usage is TRBV7-9 and J usage is TRBJ1-1; D remains ambiguous. V dropped 1 base and J dropped 2 bases, with 8 bases sitting between them. CDR3 length equals 14 residues. In germline, CDR1 is SEHNR, CDR2 FQNEAQ (reference sequence). CDR3 coding DNA: TGTGCCAGCAGCTTAGTATACGGTAACACTGAAGCTTTCTTT. This gives the protein CASSLVYGNTEAFF.

V and J are TRBV10-3 and TRBJ1-5, with D perhaps TRBD1 (5 bases). Germline loops: CDR1 ENHRY, CDR2 SYGVKD. Between the trimmed V and J ends, which lost 8 bases and 4 bases, there was a span of 18 bases. This CDR3 comprises 15 residues. CDR3 sequence (DNA): TGTGCCATCCAATCACACCCATCAGGGAATCAGCCCCAGCATTTT. It encodes CAIQSHPSGNQPQHF.

This clonotype has just one count. The CDR3 is CATSSGVPEETQYF. CDR3 in DNA: TGTGCCACCAGTTCGGGAGTCCCAGAAGAGACCCAGTATTTT. The J gene is TRBJ2-3, the V gene TRBV24-1; D possibly corresponds to TRBD2 (6 bases). The V and J ends lost 6 bases and 12 bases respectively, with 21 bases between them. Germline values: CDR1 KGHDR, CDR2 SFDVKD. The CDR3 is 14 residues long.

V is TRBV5-1 and J is TRBJ2-7; D is ambiguous. CDR1 SGHRS and CDR2 YFSETQ come from the germline V gene. The CDR3 contains 15 residues. Trimming shortened V by 3 bases and J by 4 bases, and 17 bases separated the two germline ends. This chain's CDR3 is CASSSVRRTLYEQYF. The CDR3 DNA sequence: TGCGCCAGCAGCTCGGTACGGCGGACCCTTTACGAGCAGTACTTC.

V is TRBV28 and J is TRBJ2-7, with D tentatively TRBD1 or TRBD2 (5 bases each). Trimming stripped 6 bases from V and 0 bases from J, with 18 bases between. Looked up from germline, CDR1 is MDHEN and CDR2 is SYDVKM. The CDR3 spans 16 residues. The CDR3 DNA sequence: TGTGCCAGCAGCCCGACCGGGGCGGAAAGCTCCTACGAGCAGTACTTC. Its translation: CASSPTGAESSYEQYF.

Regarding this clonotype: Mismatch with germline at one junction end may stem from a read error. This sequence joins TRBV12-3 or TRBV12-4 and TRBJ2-3; TRBD2 is a possible D gene (7 bases). The CDR3 consists of 12 residues. The CDR3 region is CASTGGPDAQYF. The CDR3 DNA sequence: TGTGCCAGCACCGGGGGGCCAGATGCGCAGTATTTT.

This CDR3 reads CASRETVNTDTQYF. The CDR3 nucleotides read TGTGCCAGCCGAGAGACAGTGAACACAGATACGCAGTATTTT. This chain links TRBV25-1 with TRBJ2-3; weak D call: TRBD1 (5 bases). CDR3 length: 14 residues. Per germline, CDR1 MGHDK and CDR2 SYGVNS. Trimming took off 8 bases at V and 2 bases at J, with 14 bases between the two ends.

The chain couples TRBV12-5 to TRBJ2-1; 13 bases align to TRBD2. The CDR3 has 14 residues. Germline CDR1 LGHNT, CDR2 FRNRAP. The V segment lost 8 bases and the J segment 4 bases; nucleotides outside the gene matches: 2. This chain's CDR3 is CASPLAGGYNEQFF. DNA of the CDR3: TGTGCTAGTCCACTAGCGGGGGGGTACAATGAGCAGTTCTTC. The variable domain in full, completed from reference TRBV12-5 and TRBJ2-1, reads DARVTQTPRHKVTEMGQEVTMRCQPILGHNTVFWYRQTMMQGLELLAYFRNRAPLDDSGMPKDRFSAEMPDATLATLKIQPSEPRDSAVYFCASPLAGGYNEQFFGPGTRLTVL.

The V and J genes are TRBV12-3 or TRBV12-4 and TRBJ2-1; 11 nucleotides line up with TRBD2. The CDR3 loop spans 15 amino acids. The ends lost 5 bases at V and 7 bases at J; junction bases unmatched: 7. The CDR3 region is CASSGTSGSRNEQFF. The DNA for the CDR3 is TGTGCCAGCAGTGGGACTAGCGGCTCCAGGAATGAGCAGTTCTTC.